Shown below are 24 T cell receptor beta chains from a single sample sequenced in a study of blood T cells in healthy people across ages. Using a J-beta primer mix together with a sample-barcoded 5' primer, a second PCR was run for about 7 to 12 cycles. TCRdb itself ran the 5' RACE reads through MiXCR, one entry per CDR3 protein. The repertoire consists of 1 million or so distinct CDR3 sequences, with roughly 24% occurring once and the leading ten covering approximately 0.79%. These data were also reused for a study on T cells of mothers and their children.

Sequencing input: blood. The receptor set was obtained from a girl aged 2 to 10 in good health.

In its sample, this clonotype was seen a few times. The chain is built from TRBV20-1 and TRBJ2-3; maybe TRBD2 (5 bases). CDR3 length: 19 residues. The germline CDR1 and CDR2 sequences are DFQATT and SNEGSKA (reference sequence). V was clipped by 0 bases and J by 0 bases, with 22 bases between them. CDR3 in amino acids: CSARETWRPDFPSTDTQYF. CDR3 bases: TGCAGTGCTAGAGAGACCTGGCGTCCGGACTTTCCTAGCACAGATACGCAGTATTTT.

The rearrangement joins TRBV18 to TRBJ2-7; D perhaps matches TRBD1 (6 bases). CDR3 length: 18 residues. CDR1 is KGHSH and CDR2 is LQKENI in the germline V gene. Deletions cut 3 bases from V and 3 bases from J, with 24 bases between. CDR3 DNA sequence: TGTGCCAGCTCACCCAACAGGGAATTAAGTACTAAGGACTACGAGCAGTACTTC. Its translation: CASSPNRELSTKDYEQYF.

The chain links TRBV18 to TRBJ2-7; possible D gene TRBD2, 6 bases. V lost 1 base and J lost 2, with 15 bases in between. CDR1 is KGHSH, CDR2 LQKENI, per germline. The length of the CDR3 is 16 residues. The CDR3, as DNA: TGTGCCAGCTCACCACTTGGAGGGAGTGACACCTACGAGCAGTACTTC. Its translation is CASSPLGGSDTYEQYF.

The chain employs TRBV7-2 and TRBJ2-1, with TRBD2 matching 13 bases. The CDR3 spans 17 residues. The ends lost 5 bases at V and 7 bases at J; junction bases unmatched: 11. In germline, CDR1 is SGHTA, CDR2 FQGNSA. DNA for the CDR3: TGTGCCAGCAGCGCAAGGGCAACTAGCGGGAGGGGTAATGAGCAGTTCTTC. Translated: CASSARATSGRGNEQFF.

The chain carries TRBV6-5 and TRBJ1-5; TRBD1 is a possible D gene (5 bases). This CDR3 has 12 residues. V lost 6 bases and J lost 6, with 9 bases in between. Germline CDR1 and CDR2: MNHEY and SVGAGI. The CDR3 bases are TGTGCCAGCAGGGGACCGAGTCAGCCCCAGCATTTT. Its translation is CASRGPSQPQHF.

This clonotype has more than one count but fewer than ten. CDR3 DNA sequence: TGCGCCAGCAGCTTGGTTGGAAAGGACAGGGAGACCGAGCAGTACTTC. Its translation is CASSLVGKDRETEQYF. The V and J genes are TRBV5-1 and TRBJ2-1; 8 nucleotides agree with TRBD1. The J call is uncertain, as TRBJ2-7 better fits the DNA end. The CDR3 contains 16 residues. The germline V gene has CDR1 SGHRS and CDR2 YFSETQ.

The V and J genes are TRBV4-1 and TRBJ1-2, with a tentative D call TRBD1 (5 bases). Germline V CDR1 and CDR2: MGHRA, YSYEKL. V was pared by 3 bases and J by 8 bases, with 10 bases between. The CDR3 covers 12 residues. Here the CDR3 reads CASSQPGSGYTF. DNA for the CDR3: TGCGCCAGCAGCCAGCCAGGGTCAGGCTACACCTTC.

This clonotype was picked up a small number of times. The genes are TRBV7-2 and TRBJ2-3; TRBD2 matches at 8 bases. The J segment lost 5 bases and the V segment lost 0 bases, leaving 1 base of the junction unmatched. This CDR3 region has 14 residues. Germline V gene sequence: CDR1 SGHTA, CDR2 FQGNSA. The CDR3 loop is CASSLAAGGDTQYF. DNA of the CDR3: TGTGCCAGCAGCTTAGCGGCGGGGGGAGATACGCAGTATTTT.

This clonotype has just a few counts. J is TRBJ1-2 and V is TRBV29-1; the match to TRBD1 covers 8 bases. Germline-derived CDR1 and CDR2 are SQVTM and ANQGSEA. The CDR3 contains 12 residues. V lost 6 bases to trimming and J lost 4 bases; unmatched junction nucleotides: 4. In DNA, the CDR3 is TGCAGCGTAGACAGGGGCCTCTATGGCTACACCTTC. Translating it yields CSVDRGLYGYTF.

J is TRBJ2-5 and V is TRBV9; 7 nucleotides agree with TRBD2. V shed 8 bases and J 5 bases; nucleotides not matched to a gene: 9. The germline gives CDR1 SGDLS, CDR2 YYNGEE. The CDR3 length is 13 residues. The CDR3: CASTSGTRETQYF. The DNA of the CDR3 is TGTGCCAGTACGAGCGGGACCCGGGAGACCCAGTACTTC.

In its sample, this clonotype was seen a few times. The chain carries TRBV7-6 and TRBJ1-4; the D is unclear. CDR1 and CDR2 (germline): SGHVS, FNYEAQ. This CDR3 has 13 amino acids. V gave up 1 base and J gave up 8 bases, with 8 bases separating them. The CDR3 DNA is TGTGCCAGCAGCTTAGTCATTGAGGAAAAACTGTTTTTT. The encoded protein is CASSLVIEEKLFF. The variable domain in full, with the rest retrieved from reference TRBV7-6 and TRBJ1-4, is GAGVSQSPRYKVTKRGQDVALRCDPISGHVSLYWYRQALGQGPEFLTYFNYEAQQDKSGLPNDRFSAERPEGSISTLTIQRTEQRDSAMYRCASSLVIEEKLFFGSGTQLSVL.

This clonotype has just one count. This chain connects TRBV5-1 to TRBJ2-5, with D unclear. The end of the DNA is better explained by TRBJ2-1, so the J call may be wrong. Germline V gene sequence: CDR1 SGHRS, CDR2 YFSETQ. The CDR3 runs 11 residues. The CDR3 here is CASSLDQEQFF. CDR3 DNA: TGCGCCAGCAGCTTGGACCAAGAGCAGTTCTTC.

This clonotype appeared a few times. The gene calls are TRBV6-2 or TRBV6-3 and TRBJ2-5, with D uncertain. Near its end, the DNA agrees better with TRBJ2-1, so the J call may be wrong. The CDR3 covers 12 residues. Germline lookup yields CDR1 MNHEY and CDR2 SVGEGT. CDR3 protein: CASTHQNNEQFF. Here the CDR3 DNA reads TGTGCCAGCACCCACCAGAACAATGAGCAGTTCTTC.

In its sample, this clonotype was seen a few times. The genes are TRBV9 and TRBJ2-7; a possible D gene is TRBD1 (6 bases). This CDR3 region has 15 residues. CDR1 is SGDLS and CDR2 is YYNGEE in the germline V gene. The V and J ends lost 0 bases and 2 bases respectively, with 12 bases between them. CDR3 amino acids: CASSVGVGGPYEQYF. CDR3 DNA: TGTGCCAGCAGCGTAGGTGTAGGGGGTCCCTACGAGCAGTACTTC.

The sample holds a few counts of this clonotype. The chain's CDR3 is CASMPDRGFGNTIYF. As DNA, the CDR3 is TGTGCCAGCATGCCGGACAGGGGTTTTGGAAACACCATATATTTT. The rearrangement links TRBV6-6 to TRBJ1-3; 9 bases align to TRBD1. The V gene's germline CDR1 is MNHNY and CDR2 SVGAGI (reference sequence). The V segment lost 7 bases and the J segment 3 bases; nucleotides outside the gene matches: 7. This CDR3 is 15 amino acids long.

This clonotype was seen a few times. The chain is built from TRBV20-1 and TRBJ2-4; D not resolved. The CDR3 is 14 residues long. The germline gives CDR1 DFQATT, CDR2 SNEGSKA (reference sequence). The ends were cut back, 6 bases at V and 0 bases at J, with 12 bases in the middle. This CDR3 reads CSAATPEAKNIQYF. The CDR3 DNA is TGCAGTGCCGCAACCCCCGAAGCCAAAAACATTCAGTACTTC.

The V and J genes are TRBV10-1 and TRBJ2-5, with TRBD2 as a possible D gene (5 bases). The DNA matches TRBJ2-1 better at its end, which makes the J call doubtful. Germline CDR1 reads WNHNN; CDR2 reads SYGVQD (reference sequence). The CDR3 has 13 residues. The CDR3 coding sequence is TGCGCCAGCAGTGACCCAGAGCCGGGAAGGCAGTTCTTC. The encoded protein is CASSDPEPGRQFF.

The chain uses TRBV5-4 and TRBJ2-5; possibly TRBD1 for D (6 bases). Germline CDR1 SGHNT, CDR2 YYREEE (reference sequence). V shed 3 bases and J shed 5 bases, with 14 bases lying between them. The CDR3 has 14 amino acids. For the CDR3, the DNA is TGTGCCAGCAGCTGGATACAGGGTGAGGAGACCCAGTACTTC. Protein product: CASSWIQGEETQYF.

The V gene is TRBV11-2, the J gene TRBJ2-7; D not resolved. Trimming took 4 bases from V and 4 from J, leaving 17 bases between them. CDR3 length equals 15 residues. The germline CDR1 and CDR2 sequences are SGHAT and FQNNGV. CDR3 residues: CASSSIVAELYEQYF. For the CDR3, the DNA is TGTGCCAGCAGCTCCATAGTGGCGGAGCTATACGAGCAGTACTTC.

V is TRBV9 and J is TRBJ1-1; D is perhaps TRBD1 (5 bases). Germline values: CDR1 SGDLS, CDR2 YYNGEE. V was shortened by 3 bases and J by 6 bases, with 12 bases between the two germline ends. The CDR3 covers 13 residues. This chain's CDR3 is CASSAIRDSEAFF. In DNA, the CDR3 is TGTGCCAGCAGCGCCATCCGGGACTCTGAAGCTTTCTTT.

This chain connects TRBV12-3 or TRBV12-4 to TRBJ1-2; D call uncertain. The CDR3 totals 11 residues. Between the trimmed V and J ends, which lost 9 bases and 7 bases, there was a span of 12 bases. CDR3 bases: TGTGCCAGTCAAGGGTCGGTTGGCTACACCTTC. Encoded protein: CASQGSVGYTF.

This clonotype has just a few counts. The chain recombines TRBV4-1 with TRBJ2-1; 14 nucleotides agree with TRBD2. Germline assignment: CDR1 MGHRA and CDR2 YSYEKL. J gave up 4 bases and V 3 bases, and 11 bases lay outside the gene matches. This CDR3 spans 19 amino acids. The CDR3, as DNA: TGCGCCAGCAGCCACCCACCTTTGGGACTAGCGGGAGTTTACAATGAGCAGTTCTTC. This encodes CASSHPPLGLAGVYNEQFF.

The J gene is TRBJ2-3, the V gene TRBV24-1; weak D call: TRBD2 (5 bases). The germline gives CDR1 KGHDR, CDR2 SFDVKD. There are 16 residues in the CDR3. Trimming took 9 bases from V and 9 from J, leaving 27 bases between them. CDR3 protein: CATGEGDPLLEGTQYF. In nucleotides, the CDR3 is TGTGCCACCGGCGAAGGAGACCCCCTTCTCGAGGGCACGCAGTATTTT.

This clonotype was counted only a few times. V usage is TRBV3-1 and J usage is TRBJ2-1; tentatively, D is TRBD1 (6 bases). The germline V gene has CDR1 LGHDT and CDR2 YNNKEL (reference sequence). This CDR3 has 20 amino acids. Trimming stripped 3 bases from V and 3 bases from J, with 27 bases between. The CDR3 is CASSHKIQGSPSEDYNEQFF. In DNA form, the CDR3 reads TGTGCCAGCAGCCATAAGATTCAGGGGAGTCCCTCCGAAGACTACAATGAGCAGTTCTTC.